This paragraph reports one TCR beta chain. MiXCR, applied by TCRdb to the RT-PCR reads, yields one record per CDR3 protein. The table has approximately 200,000 distinct CDR3 sequences, around two fifths seen once; the top ten hold about 30%. The data were obtained in a study of patients and donors after allogeneic stem cell transplantation. Germline V gene data show CDR1 as SGHRS and CDR2 as YFSETQ. Trimming pared 2 bases from V and 0 bases from J, leaving 12 bases between. CDR3 length equals 16 residues. This sequence joins TRBV5-1 and TRBJ2-4; D is unresolved. The sequenced sample consisted of blood, either unsorted or a sorted T cell fraction (not recorded which). The receptor was isolated from a human donor who was either an allogeneic HSCT recipient or a stem cell or donor lymphocyte infusion donor (not recorded which). It is not recorded whose cells these are; they may come from a transplant donor. CDR3 region: CASSLRAKLAKNIQYF. CDR3 in DNA: TGCGCCAGCAGCTTACGGGCGAAATTAGCCAAAAACATTCAGTACTTC.